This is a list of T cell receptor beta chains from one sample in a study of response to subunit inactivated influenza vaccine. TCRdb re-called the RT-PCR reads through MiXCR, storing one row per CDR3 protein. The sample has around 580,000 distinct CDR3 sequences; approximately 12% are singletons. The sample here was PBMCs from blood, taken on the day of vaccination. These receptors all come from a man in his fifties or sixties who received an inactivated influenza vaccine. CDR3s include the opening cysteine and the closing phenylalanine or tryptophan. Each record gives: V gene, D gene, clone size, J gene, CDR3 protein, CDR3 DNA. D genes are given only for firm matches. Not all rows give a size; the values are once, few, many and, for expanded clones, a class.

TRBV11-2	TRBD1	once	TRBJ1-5	CASRTTGTGGQSNQPQHF	TGTGCCAGCAGAACAACCGGGACAGGGGGGCAGAGCAATCAGCCCCAGCATTTT
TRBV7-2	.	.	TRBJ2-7	CASSRDEDAKQPYEQYF	TGTGCCAGCAGCCGAGATGAGGACGCGAAACAACCCTACGAGCAGTACTTC
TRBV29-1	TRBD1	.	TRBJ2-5	CSAGTGGLETQYF	TGCAGCGCCGGGACAGGGGGTCTGGAGACCCAGTACTTC
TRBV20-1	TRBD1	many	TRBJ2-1	CSARGTQGWEQFF	TGCAGTGCTAGAGGAACACAGGGGTGGGAGCAGTTCTTC
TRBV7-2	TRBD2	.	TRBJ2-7	CASSRAAGGSYEQYF	TGTGCCAGCAGCCGTGCGGCGGGGGGTTCCTACGAGCAGTACTTC
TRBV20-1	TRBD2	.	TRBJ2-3	CSASGRLSGRTDTQYF	TGCAGTGCTAGCGGGCGACTTAGCGGGAGAACAGATACGCAGTATTTT
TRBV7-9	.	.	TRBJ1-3	CASSLALSIPLGNTIYF	TGTGCCAGCAGCTTAGCTCTTTCCATCCCTCTAGGAAACACCATATATTTT
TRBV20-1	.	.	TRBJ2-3	CSASSRRWTDTQYF	TGCAGTGCTAGTTCCCGGCGGTGGACAGATACGCAGTATTTT
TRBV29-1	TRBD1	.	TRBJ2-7	CSGSRTGGNEQYF	TGCAGCGGTTCCAGGACAGGGGGCAACGAGCAGTACTTC
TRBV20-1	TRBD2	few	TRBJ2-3	CSARPSGSTDTQYF	TGCAGTGCTAGACCTAGCGGGAGCACAGATACGCAGTATTTT
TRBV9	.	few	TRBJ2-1	CASSSVGGAGNEQFF	TGTGCCAGCAGCTCAGTGGGGGGGGCCGGCAATGAGCAGTTCTTC
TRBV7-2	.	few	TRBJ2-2	CASSLSRQITGELFF	TGTGCCAGCAGCTTATCGAGACAGATCACCGGGGAGCTGTTTTTT
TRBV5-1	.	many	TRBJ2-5	CASSLRPGPQETQYF	TGCGCCAGCAGCTTGCGGCCAGGTCCCCAAGAGACCCAGTACTTC
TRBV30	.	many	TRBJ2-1	CAWSGGYNEQFF	TGTGCCTGGAGTGGGGGGTACAATGAGCAGTTCTTC
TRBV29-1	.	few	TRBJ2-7	CSVGSRGRTYEQYF	TGCAGCGTTGGTTCTAGAGGGCGAACCTACGAGCAGTACTTC
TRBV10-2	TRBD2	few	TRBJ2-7	CASRMDRTSVSYEQYF	TGCGCCAGCAGGATGGATCGGACTAGCGTCTCCTACGAGCAGTACTTC
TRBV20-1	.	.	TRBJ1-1	CSARDGGGLEAFF	TGCAGTGCTAGAGATGGGGGTGGTCTTGAAGCTTTCTTT
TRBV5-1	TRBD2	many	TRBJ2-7	CASSPGTSGISYEQYF	TGCGCCAGCAGCCCAGGGACTAGCGGGATCTCCTACGAGCAGTACTTC
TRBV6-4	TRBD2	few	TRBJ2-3	CASSPSSGASLFVPDTQYF	TGTGCCAGCAGCCCCTCTAGCGGGGCCAGCCTTTTTGTCCCAGATACGCAGTATTTT
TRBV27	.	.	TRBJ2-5	CASSLFFGGWTETQYF	TGTGCCAGCAGTTTATTTTTCGGAGGTTGGACAGAGACCCAGTACTTC
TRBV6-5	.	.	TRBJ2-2	CASSYTGRNTGELFF	TGTGCCAGCAGTTACACCGGGAGGAACACCGGGGAGCTGTTTTTT
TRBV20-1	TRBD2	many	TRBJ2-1	CSARDSSGTQSYNEQFF	TGCAGTGCTAGAGATTCTAGCGGAACCCAATCCTACAATGAGCAGTTCTTC